This TCR beta chain comes out of a study of molecular identifiers for immune sequencing clone quantification. One entry per CDR3 protein, called by TCRdb with MiXCR from the PCR reads. Of under 650,000 distinct CDR3 sequences in the sample, 20% were seen once. The germline gives CDR1 SGDLS, CDR2 YYNGEE. This CDR3 is built from 15 residues. The V and J ends lost 2 bases and 6 bases respectively, with 16 bases between them. This TCR derives from a human donor in good health. Some libraries in this study had Jurkat cell RNA spiked in. This chain links TRBV9 with TRBJ2-3; weak D call: TRBD2 (6 bases). The specimen was naive CD8+ T cells from blood, with Jurkat cell RNA spiked in. Documented subset: FACS-sorted CD8+CD4-CCR7+CD45RA+ naive T cells. This chain's CDR3 is CASSVTDQSGDTQYF. The CDR3, as DNA: TGTGCCAGCAGCGTTACCGACCAGAGCGGGGATACGCAGTATTTT.